The 25 T cell receptor beta chains below come from one sample, sequenced in a study of T cell responses to AZD1222 COVID-19 vaccine. Sequencing used immunoSEQ multiplex PCR; TCRdb keeps in-frame clones, though not all of them. This table holds 140,000 to 150,000 clones, roughly 90% found once. Source: peripheral blood, taken on day 0 of AZD1222 vaccination. The receptor source for this set is an adult in good health.

This clone was recorded only once. The chain has TRBV20-1 and TRBJ2-1; D unresolved. Trimming removed 5 bases at V and 15 bases at J, with 17 bases between. Germline assignment: CDR1 DFQATT and CDR2 SNEGSKA (reference sequence). This CDR3 has 11 residues. The CDR3 sequence: CSAYFGPRAFF. The CDR3 DNA sequence: TGCAGTGCTTACTTTGGACCCCGCGCGTTCTTC.

This chain uses TRBV2 with TRBJ1-6; D not certain. V lost 9 bases and J 12 bases, leaving 12 bases between the germline ends. CDR3 length: 11 amino acids. Germline V gene data show CDR1 as SNHLY and CDR2 as FYNNEI. In DNA, the CDR3 is TGTGCCAGTGGGGTGGTCGGACCCCTCCACTTT. This translates into CASGVVGPLHF.

This clone appeared a few times. The rearrangement links TRBV5-1 to TRBJ1-2; D is unresolved. This CDR3 is 14 amino acids long. Germline V lookup: CDR1 SGHRS, CDR2 YFSETQ. Deletions cut 0 bases from V and 5 bases from J, with 11 bases between. CDR3 bases: TGCGCCAGCAGCTTGGTCGACTCCGAATATGGCTACACCTTC. Its protein product is CASSLVDSEYGYTF.

The chain uses TRBV6-2 or TRBV6-3 and TRBJ2-7; 8 bases are a match to TRBD1. The CDR3 runs 14 residues. V lost 5 bases, J lost 2 bases, and 5 bases stayed unmatched. CDR1 is MNHEY, CDR2 SVGEGT, per germline. The CDR3 DNA sequence: TGTGCCAGCAGTACCGGACAGGGAACCTACGAGCAGTACTTC. Protein product: CASSTGQGTYEQYF.

The V and J genes are TRBV6-5 and TRBJ2-2, with D hard to call. CDR1 is MNHEY and CDR2 is SVGAGI in the germline V gene. V lost 10 bases, J lost 3 bases, and 15 bases lay in between. The CDR3 is 14 amino acids. CDR3 sequence (DNA): TGTGCCACAAGTCCTCCACCCTACACCGGGGAGCTGTTTTTT. Its translation is CATSPPPYTGELFF.

This rearrangement joins TRBV2 to TRBJ2-7; TRBD1 matches 7 bases. Trimming cost V 8 bases and J 0 bases; bases outside gene matches: 4. This CDR3 comprises 13 residues. The germline CDR1 and CDR2 sequences are SNHLY and FYNNEI. The CDR3 coding sequence is TGTGCCAGCCTACAGGGGAGCTCCTACGAGCAGTACTTC. Its protein is CASLQGSSYEQYF.

The chain employs TRBV9 and TRBJ2-1, with 12 bases that match TRBD1. This CDR3 spans 17 amino acids. Germline CDR1 reads SGDLS; CDR2 reads YYNGEE. Germline trimming cut 4 bases from V and 7 bases from J; bases unmatched to any gene: 12. CDR3 in amino acids: CASSPSPGTGGGNEQFF. CDR3 DNA: TGTGCCAGCAGCCCCTCCCCCGGGACAGGGGGCGGGAATGAGCAGTTCTTC.

The chain links TRBV6-5 to TRBJ2-2; D is possibly TRBD1 (6 bases). CDR3 length equals 15 residues. Trimming took 6 bases from V and 4 from J, leaving 15 bases between them. Germline V CDR1 and CDR2: MNHEY, SVGAGI. The CDR3 loop reads CASRPRGGFTGELFF. CDR3 nucleotides: TGTGCCAGCAGGCCCAGGGGCGGATTCACCGGGGAGCTGTTTTTT.

The chain uses TRBV19 and TRBJ1-1, with D maybe TRBD1 (6 bases). Germline V lookup: CDR1 LNHDA, CDR2 SQIVND (reference sequence). The CDR3 totals 14 residues. With 2 bases removed from V and 6 bases from J, the gap between germline ends came to 13 bases. DNA for the CDR3: TGTGCCAGTAGTATAAAGGGGGGCTCGGCTGAAGCTTTCTTT. Amino acid sequence: CASSIKGGSAEAFF.

The J gene is TRBJ2-3, the V gene TRBV6-2 or TRBV6-3; 15 nucleotides align to TRBD2. The CDR3 loop spans 17 amino acids. V shed 2 bases, J shed 6 bases, and the junction held 6 bases outside the gene matches. Germline assignment: CDR1 MNHEY and CDR2 SVGEGT. CDR3 in DNA: TGTGCCAGCAGTTACGGGACTAGCGGGAGGCGCGGTGATACGCAGTATTTT. Its protein product is CASSYGTSGRRGDTQYF.

The chain is built from TRBV2 and TRBJ2-4, with D possibly TRBD1 on 5 matching bases. The CDR3 extends over 13 amino acids. The V gene's germline CDR1 is SNHLY and CDR2 FYNNEI. V was pared by 1 base and J by 8 bases, with 9 bases between. DNA for the CDR3: TGTGCCAGCAGTGAAGAGGGGTATGACATTCAGTACTTC. Translated, it gives CASSEEGYDIQYF.

The chain combines TRBV28 with TRBJ1-1; D is unresolved. CDR1 MDHEN and CDR2 SYDVKM come from the germline V gene. The length of the CDR3 is 14 residues. Trimming removed 3 bases at V and 0 bases at J, with 8 bases between. CDR3 in DNA: TGTGCCAGCAGTTTGGAGGCTATGAACACTGAAGCTTTCTTT. Protein: CASSLEAMNTEAFF.

The V call is TRBV6-2 or TRBV6-3, the J call TRBJ2-3; tentative D call: TRBD2 (5 bases). Trimming stripped 6 bases from V and 0 bases from J, with 13 bases between. CDR3 size: 15 residues. The germline V gene has CDR1 MNHEY and CDR2 SVGEGT. The CDR3 coding sequence is TGTGCCAGCAGCGCAACCGGACTTAGCACAGATACGCAGTATTTT. It translates to CASSATGLSTDTQYF.

This chain connects TRBV7-3 to TRBJ2-5, with TRBD2 identical over 15 bases. CDR3 length: 18 amino acids. Germline trimming cut 5 bases from V and 3 bases from J; bases unmatched to any gene: 10. Germline CDR1 is SGHTA and CDR2 is FQGTGA. The CDR3 sequence is CASSVGTSGRKLEETQYF. DNA of the CDR3: TGTGCCAGCAGCGTCGGGACTAGCGGGAGGAAATTAGAAGAGACCCAGTACTTC.

There are a few counts of this clone. This chain connects TRBV11-2 to TRBJ2-7; the D is unclear. The CDR3 runs 14 residues. Germline CDR1 is SGHAT and CDR2 is FQNNGV. V gave up 1 base and J gave up 4 bases, with 11 bases separating them. In nucleotides, the CDR3 is TGTGCCAGCAGCTTAGTACAGACCGGATACGAGCAGTACTTC. It encodes CASSLVQTGYEQYF. The entire variable domain, with the rest obtained from reference TRBV11-2 and TRBJ2-7, is as follows: EAGVAQSPRYKIIEKRQSVAFWCNPISGHATLYWYQQILGQGPKLLIQFQNNGVVDDSQLPKDRFSAERLKGVDSTLKIQPAKLEDSAVYLCASSLVQTGYEQYFGPGTRLTVT.

J is TRBJ1-5 and V is TRBV5-6; D ambiguous. Germline V gene data show CDR1 as SGHDT and CDR2 as YYEEEE. The CDR3 consists of 13 residues. V shed 4 bases and J shed 4 bases, with 9 bases lying between them. CDR3 amino acids: CASSGRGNQPQHF. DNA of the CDR3: TGTGCCAGCAGCGGGAGAGGAAATCAGCCCCAGCATTTT.

The count of this clone is one. The rearrangement joins TRBV21-1 to TRBJ1-3. TRBV21-1 is reported as a pseudogene. There are 17 residues in the CDR3. CDR3 region: CASRKPVQGHSGNTIYF. CDR3 nucleotides: TGTGCCAGCAGAAAACCCGTACAAGGCCACTCTGGAAACACCATATATTTT.

The chain recombines TRBV5-1 with TRBJ2-7, with a weak D call TRBD2 (5 bases). The CDR3 has 14 residues. Between the trimmed V and J ends, which lost 1 base and 1 base, there was a span of 9 bases. Germline V gives CDR1 SGHRS, CDR2 YFSETQ. CDR3 loop: CASSLREGSYEQYF. Written as DNA, the CDR3 is TGCGCCAGCAGCTTGCGGGAAGGGTCCTACGAGCAGTACTTC.

The CDR3 protein is CASSLVGGRTGELFF. The CDR3 coding sequence is TGTGCCAGCAGCCTCGTAGGTGGGAGGACCGGGGAGCTGTTTTTT. The rearrangement links TRBV3-1 (or the pseudogene TRBV3-2) to TRBJ2-2; D might be TRBD2 (6 bases). V shed 4 bases and J shed 5 bases, with 14 bases lying between them. CDR1 and CDR2 (germline): LGHDT, YNNKEL (reference sequence). The CDR3 runs to 15 residues.

The chain carries TRBV28 and TRBJ1-4; 8 bases agree with TRBD1. Germline V gene data show CDR1 as MDHEN and CDR2 as SYDVKM. The CDR3 covers 16 residues. V shed 3 bases, J shed 1 base, and the junction held 4 bases outside the gene matches. As DNA, the CDR3 is TGTGCCAGCAGTTTCTTCAGGGGGCAAACTAATGAAAAACTGTTTTTT. Its translation: CASSFFRGQTNEKLFF. The entire variable domain, with the rest obtained from reference TRBV28 and TRBJ1-4, is as follows: DVKVTQSSRYLVKRTGEKVFLECVQDMDHENMFWYRQDPGLGLRLIYFSYDVKMKEKGDIPEGYSVSREKKERFSLILESASTNQTSMYLCASSFFRGQTNEKLFFGSGTQLSVL.

The table lists this clone with a count of one. The chain recombines TRBV7-8 with TRBJ2-7; a weak D match, TRBD2 (5 bases). Trimming left V 5 bases short and J 2 bases short, with 10 bases between. The CDR3 is 13 amino acids. Germline V gene lookup returns CDR1 SGHVS and CDR2 FQNEAQ. In DNA form, the CDR3 reads TGTGCCAGCAGCGTACGACTAACCTACGAGCAGTACTTC. Translation: CASSVRLTYEQYF.

The J gene is TRBJ2-3, the V gene TRBV7-3, with 7 nucleotides matching TRBD2. Germline trimming cut 0 bases from V and 2 bases from J; bases unmatched to any gene: 2. Germline assignment: CDR1 SGHTA and CDR2 FQGTGA. CDR3 size: 15 residues. The CDR3 region has the DNA TGTGCCAGCAGCTTAACCAGCGGGGTCACAGATACGCAGTATTTT. Its translation: CASSLTSGVTDTQYF.

The chain combines TRBV21-1 with TRBJ1-1; TRBD1 reflects the table's D call only, with no check against the DNA. TRBV21-1 is reported as a pseudogene. The CDR3 length is 14 residues. The CDR3 nucleotides read TGTGCCAGCAAGGGGACAGGGGATGACACTGAAGCTTTCTTT. Translating it yields CASKGTGDDTEAFF.

V and J are TRBV12-2 and TRBJ2-3; TRBD2 is taken as the D call from the table, unchecked against the DNA. TRBV12-2 is labeled a pseudogene. This CDR3 is 14 amino acids long. For the CDR3, the DNA is TGTGCAAGAAATAGGAGGCTGGGCACAGATACGCAGTATTTT. Protein: CARNRRLGTDTQYF.

The V call is TRBV28, the J call TRBJ1-1; D uncertain. The CDR3 totals 14 residues. Trimming removed 5 bases from V and 1 base from J, with 11 bases in between. CDR1 and CDR2 (germline): MDHEN, SYDVKM. CDR3 DNA: TGTGCCAGCAGTCCTCATTCGCCGAACACTGAAGCTTTCTTT. The encoded protein is CASSPHSPNTEAFF.